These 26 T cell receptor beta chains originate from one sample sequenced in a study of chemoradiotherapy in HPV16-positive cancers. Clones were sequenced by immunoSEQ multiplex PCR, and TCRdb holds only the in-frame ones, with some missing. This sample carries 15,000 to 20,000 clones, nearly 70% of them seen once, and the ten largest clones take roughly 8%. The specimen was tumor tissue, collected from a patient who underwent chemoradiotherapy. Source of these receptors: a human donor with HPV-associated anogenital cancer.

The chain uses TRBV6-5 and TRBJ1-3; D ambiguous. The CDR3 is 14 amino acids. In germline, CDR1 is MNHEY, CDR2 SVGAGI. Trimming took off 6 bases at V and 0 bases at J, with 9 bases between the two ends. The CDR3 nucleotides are TGTGCCAGCAGCTGGACGTCCTCTGGAAACACCATATATTTT. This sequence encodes CASSWTSSGNTIYF.

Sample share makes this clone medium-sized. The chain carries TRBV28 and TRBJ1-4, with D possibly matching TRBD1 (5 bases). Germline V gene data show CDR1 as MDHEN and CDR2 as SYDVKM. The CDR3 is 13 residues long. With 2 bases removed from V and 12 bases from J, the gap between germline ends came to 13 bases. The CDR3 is CASSLRGLGELFF. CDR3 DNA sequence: TGTGCCAGCAGTTTACGTGGGTTAGGGGAACTGTTTTTT.

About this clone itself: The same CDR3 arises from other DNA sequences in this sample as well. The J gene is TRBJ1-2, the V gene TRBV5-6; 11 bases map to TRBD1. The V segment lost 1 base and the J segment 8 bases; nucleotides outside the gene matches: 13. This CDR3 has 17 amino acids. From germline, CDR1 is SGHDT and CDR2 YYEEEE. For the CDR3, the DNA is TGTGCCAGCAGCTTGTCAAGGGGATCCGGGACAGGGGGAGGCTACACCTTC. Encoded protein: CASSLSRGSGTGGGYTF.

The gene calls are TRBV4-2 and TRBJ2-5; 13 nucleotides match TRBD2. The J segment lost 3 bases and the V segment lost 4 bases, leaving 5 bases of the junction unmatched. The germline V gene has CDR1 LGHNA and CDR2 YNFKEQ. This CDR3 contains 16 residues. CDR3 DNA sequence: TGTGCCAGCAGCCCCACCGGGACTAGCGGGGAAGAGACCCAGTACTTC. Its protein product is CASSPTGTSGEETQYF.

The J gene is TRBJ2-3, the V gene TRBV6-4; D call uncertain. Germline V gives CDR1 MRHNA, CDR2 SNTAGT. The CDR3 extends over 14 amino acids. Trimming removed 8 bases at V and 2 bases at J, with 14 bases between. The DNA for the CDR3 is TGTGCCAGCCGCTTAGACCATTCCACAGATACGCAGTATTTT. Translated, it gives CASRLDHSTDTQYF.

In DNA, the CDR3 is TGCAGTGCTAAGAGGACGGAGCAGTTCTTC. Protein sequence: CSAKRTEQFF. The chain uses TRBV20-1 and TRBJ2-1; no firm D call. The V end was cut by 4 bases, the J end by 10 bases, with 8 bases between. The CDR3 loop spans 10 amino acids. Germline V gene lookup returns CDR1 DFQATT and CDR2 SNEGSKA (reference sequence).

CDR3 nucleotide sequence: TGTGCCAGCAGTTTCCGGACACATAGAGGGGAGACCCAGTACTTC. This encodes CASSFRTHRGETQYF. The chain recombines TRBV28 with TRBJ2-5; perhaps D is TRBD1 or TRBD2 (5 bases each). The CDR3 loop spans 15 amino acids. Trimming shortened V by 3 bases and J by 5 bases, and 16 bases separated the two germline ends. Germline V gene sequence: CDR1 MDHEN, CDR2 SYDVKM.

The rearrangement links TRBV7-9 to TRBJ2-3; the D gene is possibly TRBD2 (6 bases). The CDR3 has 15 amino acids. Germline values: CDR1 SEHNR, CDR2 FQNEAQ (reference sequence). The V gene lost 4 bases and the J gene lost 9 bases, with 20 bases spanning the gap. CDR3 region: CASSSRNAGSGTQYF. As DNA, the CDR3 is TGTGCCAGCAGCTCCAGGAATGCGGGGTCAGGGACGCAGTATTTT.

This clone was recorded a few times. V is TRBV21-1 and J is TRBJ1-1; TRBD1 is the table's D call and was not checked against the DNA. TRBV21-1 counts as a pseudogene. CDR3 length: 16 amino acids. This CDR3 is CASSKALQGGYTEAFF. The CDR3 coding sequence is TGTGCCAGCAGCAAAGCCCTACAGGGTGGGTACACTGAAGCTTTCTTT.

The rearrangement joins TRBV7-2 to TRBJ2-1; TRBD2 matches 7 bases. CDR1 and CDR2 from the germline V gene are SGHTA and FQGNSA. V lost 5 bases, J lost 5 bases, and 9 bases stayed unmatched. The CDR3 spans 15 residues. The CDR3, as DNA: TGTGCCAGCAGCCTTCCTAGCGGAGGGGACAATGAGCAGTTCTTC. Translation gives CASSLPSGGDNEQFF.

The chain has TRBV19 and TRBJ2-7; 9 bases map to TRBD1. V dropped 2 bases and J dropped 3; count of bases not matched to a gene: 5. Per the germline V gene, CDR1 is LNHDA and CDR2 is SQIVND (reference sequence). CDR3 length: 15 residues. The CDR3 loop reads CASSIRVGQGYEQYF. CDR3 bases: TGTGCCAGTAGTATAAGGGTGGGACAGGGCTACGAGCAGTACTTC.

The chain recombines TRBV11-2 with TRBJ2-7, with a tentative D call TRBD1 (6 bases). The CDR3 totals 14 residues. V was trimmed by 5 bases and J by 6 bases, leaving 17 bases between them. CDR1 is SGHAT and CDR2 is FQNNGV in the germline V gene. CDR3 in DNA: TGTGCCAGCAGCCTCCTAACAGGGAGAAGCGAGCAGTACTTC. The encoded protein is CASSLLTGRSEQYF.

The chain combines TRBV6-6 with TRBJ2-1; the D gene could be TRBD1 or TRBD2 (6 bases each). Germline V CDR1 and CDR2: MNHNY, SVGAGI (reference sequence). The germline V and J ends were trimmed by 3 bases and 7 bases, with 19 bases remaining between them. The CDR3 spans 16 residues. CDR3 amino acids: CASSYTVGGWGNEQFF. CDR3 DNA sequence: TGTGCCAGCAGTTATACGGTAGGGGGGTGGGGAAATGAGCAGTTCTTC.

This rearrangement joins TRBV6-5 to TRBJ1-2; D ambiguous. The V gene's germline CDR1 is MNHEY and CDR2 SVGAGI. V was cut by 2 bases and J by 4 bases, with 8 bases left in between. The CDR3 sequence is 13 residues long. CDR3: CASSYREGYGYTF. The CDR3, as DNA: TGTGCCAGCAGTTACAGGGAAGGCTATGGCTACACCTTC.

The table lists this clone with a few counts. CDR3 nucleotide sequence: TGTGCCAGCAGCATGCCGGGACTAGCGGGGGAAGAGCAGTTCTTC. Translated, it gives CASSMPGLAGEEQFF. V is TRBV5-6 and J is TRBJ2-1, with TRBD2 matching over 14 bases. Per the germline V gene, CDR1 is SGHDT and CDR2 is YYEEEE. V dropped 4 bases and J dropped 10; count of bases not matched to a gene: 7. The CDR3 is 15 residues long.

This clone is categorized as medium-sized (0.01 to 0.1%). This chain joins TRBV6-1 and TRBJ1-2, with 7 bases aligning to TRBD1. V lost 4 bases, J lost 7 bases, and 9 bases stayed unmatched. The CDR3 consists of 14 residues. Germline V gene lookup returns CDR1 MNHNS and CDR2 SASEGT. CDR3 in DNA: TGTGCCAGCAGTGGACAGGGAGTTGATGGTGGCTACACCTTC. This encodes CASSGQGVDGGYTF.

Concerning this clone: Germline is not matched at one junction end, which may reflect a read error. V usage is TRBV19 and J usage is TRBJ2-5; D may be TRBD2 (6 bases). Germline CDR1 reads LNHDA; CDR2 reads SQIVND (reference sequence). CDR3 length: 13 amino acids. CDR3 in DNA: TGTGCCAGTAGCATAGCGGACCAAGAGACCCAGTACTTC. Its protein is CASSIADQETQYF.

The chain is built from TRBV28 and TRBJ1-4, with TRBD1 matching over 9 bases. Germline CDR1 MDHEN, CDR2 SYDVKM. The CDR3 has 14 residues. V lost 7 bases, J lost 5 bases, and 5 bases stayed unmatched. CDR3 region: CASTTGQGNEKLFF. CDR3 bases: TGTGCCAGCACAACGGGACAGGGAAATGAAAAACTGTTTTTT. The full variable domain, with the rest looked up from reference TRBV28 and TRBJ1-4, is DVKVTQSSRYLVKRTGEKVFLECVQDMDHENMFWYRQDPGLGLRLIYFSYDVKMKEKGDIPEGYSVSREKKERFSLILESASTNQTSMYLCASTTGQGNEKLFFGSGTQLSVL.

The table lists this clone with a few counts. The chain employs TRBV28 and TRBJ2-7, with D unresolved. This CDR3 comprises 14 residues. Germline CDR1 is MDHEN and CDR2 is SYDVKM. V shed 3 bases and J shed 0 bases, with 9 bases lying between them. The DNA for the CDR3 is TGTGCCAGCAGTTTGACACTAAGCTCCTACGAGCAGTACTTC. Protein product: CASSLTLSSYEQYF.

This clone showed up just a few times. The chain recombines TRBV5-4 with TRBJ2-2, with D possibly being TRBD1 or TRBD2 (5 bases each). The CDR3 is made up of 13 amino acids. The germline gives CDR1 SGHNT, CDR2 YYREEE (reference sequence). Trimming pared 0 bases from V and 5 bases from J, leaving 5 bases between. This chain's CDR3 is CASSLGGTGELFF. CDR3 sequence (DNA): TGTGCCAGCAGCTTGGGGGGGACCGGGGAGCTGTTTTTT. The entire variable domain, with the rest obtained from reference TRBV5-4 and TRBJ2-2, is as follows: ETGVTQSPTHLIKTRGQQVTLRCSSQSGHNTVSWYQQALGQGPQFIFQYYREEENGRGNFPPRFSGLQFPNYSSELNVNALELDDSALYLCASSLGGTGELFFGEGSRLTVL.

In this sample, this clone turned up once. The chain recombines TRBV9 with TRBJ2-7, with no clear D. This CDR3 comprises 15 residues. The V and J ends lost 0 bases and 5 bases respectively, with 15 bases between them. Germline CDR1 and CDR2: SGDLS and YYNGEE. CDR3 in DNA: TGTGCCAGCAGCGTAGATGGGATGGGAATCAACGAGCAGTACTTC. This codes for CASSVDGMGINEQYF.

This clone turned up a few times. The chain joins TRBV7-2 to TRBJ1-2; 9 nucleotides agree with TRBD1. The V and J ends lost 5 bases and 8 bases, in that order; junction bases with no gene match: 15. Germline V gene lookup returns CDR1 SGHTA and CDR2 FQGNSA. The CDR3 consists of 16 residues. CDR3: CASSPGTGSGSGGYTF. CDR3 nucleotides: TGTGCCAGCAGCCCCGGGACAGGGAGTGGGTCGGGAGGCTACACCTTC.

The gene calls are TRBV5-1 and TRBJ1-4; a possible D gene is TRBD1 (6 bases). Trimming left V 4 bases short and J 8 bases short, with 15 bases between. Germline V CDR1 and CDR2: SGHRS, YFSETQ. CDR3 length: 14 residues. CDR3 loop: CASSPQGVREKLFF. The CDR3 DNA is TGCGCCAGCAGCCCACAGGGCGTGCGAGAAAAACTGTTTTTT.

The CDR3 here is CAIRPEGGVYGYTF. CDR3 nucleotides: TGTGCCATCAGGCCCGAGGGGGGAGTCTATGGCTACACCTTC. V and J are TRBV10-3 and TRBJ1-2, with D perhaps TRBD1 (6 bases). Germline CDR1 reads ENHRY; CDR2 reads SYGVKD. This CDR3 has 14 amino acids. Trimming cost V 6 bases and J 4 bases, with 15 bases left between them.

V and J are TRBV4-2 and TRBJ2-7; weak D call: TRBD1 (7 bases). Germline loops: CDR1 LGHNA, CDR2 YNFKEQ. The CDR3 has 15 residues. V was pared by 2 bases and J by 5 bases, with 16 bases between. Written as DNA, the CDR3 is TGTGCCAGCAGCCAAAGCCAGGGGGGTTATGACGAGCAGTACTTC. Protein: CASSQSQGGYDEQYF.

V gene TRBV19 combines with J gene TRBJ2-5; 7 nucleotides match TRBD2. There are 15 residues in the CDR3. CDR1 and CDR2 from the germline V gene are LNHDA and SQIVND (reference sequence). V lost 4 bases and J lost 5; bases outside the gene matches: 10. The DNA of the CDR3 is TGTGCCAGTAGTAGGGGTAGCGGGCCCTCCGAGACCCAGTACTTC. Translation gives CASSRGSGPSETQYF.